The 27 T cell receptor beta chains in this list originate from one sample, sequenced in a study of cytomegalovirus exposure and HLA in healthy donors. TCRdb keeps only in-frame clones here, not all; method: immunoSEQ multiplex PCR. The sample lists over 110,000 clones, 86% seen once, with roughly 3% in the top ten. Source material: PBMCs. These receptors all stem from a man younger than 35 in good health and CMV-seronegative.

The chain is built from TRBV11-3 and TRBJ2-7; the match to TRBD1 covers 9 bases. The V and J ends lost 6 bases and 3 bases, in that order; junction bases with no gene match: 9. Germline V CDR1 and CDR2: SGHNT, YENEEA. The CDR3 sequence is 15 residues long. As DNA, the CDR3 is TGTGCCAGCAGTTACTCCGGGACAGGGTACTACGAGCAGTACTTC. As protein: CASSYSGTGYYEQYF.

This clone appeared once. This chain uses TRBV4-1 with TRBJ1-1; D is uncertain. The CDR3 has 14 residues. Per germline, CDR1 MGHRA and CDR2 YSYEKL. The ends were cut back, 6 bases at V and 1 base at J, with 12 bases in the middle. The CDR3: CASRRTDGNTEAFF. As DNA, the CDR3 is TGCGCCAGCAGGCGAACCGATGGGAACACTGAAGCTTTCTTT.

The chain's CDR3 is CASSQDGSEGYNEQFF. For the CDR3, the DNA is TGTGCCAGCAGCCAAGATGGTAGTGAGGGCTACAATGAGCAGTTCTTC. This chain links TRBV4-2 with TRBJ2-1, with D perhaps TRBD2 (5 bases). Trimming took 0 bases from V and 3 from J, leaving 12 bases between them. Germline V lookup: CDR1 LGHNA, CDR2 YNFKEQ. The CDR3 is made up of 16 amino acids.

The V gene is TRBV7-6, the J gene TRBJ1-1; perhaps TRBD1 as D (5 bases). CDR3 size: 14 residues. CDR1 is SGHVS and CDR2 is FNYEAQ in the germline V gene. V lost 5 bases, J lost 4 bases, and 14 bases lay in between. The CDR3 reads CASSRGVGGTEAFF. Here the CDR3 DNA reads TGTGCCAGCAGCCGGGGTGTGGGGGGCACTGAAGCTTTCTTT.

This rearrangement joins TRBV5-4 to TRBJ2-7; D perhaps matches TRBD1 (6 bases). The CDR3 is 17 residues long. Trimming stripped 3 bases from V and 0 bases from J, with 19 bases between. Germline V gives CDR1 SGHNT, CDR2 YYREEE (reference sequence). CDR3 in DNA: TGTGCCAGCAGCTCCAGACTGGGGGCTAGAAGCTCCTACGAGCAGTACTTC. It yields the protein CASSSRLGARSSYEQYF. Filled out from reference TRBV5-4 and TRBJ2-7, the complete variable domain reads ETGVTQSPTHLIKTRGQQVTLRCSSQSGHNTVSWYQQALGQGPQFIFQYYREEENGRGNFPPRFSGLQFPNYSSELNVNALELDDSALYLCASSSRLGARSSYEQYFGPGTRLTVT.

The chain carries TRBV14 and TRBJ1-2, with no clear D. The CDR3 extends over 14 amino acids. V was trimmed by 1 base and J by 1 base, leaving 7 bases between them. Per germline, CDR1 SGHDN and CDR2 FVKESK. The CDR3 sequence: CASSQVPRNYGYTF. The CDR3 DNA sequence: TGTGCCAGCAGCCAAGTTCCTCGTAACTATGGCTACACCTTC.

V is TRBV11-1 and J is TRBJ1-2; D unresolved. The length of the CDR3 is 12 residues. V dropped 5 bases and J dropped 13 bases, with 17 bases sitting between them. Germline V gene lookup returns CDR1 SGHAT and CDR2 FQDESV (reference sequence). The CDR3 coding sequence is TGTGCCAGCAGCCGCATTGGCCTCAAAATCACCTTC. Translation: CASSRIGLKITF.

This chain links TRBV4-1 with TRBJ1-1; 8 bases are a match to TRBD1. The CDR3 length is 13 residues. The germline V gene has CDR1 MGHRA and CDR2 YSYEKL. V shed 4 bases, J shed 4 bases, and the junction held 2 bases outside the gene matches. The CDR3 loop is CASSRTGSTEAFF. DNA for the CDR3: TGCGCCAGCAGCCGGACAGGGAGCACTGAAGCTTTCTTT.

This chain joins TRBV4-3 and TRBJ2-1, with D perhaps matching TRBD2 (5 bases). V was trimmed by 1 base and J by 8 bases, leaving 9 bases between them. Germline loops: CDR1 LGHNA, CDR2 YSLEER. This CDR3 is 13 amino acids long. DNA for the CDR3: TGCGCCAGCAGCCAAGGGCTAGCATATGAGCAGTTCTTC. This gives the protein CASSQGLAYEQFF.

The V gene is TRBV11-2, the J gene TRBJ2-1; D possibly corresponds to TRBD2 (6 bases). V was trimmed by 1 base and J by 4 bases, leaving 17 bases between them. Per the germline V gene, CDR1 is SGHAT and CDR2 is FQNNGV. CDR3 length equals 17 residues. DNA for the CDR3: TGTGCCAGCAGCTTAGGGGTACGCGGGGCGGTTTACAATGAGCAGTTCTTC. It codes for CASSLGVRGAVYNEQFF.

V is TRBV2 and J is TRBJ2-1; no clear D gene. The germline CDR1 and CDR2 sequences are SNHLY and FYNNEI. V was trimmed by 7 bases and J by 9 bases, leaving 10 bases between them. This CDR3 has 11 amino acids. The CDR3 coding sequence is TGTGCCAGCACGAGGATGGGTGAGCAGTTCTTC. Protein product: CASTRMGEQFF.

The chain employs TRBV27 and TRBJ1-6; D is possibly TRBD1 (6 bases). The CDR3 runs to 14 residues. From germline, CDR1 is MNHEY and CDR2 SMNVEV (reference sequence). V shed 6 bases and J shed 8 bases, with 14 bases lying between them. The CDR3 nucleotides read TGTGCCAGCAGCCCCGCCAGGGGTCATTCACCCCTCCACTTT. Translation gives CASSPARGHSPLHF.

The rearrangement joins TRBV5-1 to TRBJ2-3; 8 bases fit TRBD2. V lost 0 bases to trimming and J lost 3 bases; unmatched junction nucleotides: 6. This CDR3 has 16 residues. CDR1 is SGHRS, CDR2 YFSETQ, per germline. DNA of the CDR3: TGCGCCAGCAGCTTGGCTCTAGCGGGCACAACAGATACGCAGTATTTT. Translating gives CASSLALAGTTDTQYF.

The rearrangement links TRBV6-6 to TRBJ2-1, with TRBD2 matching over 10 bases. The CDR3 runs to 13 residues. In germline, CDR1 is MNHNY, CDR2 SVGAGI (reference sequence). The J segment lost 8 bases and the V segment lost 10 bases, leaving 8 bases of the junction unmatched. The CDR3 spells CATQRGGPYEQFF. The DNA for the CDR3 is TGTGCCACCCAGCGGGGGGGCCCCTATGAGCAGTTCTTC.

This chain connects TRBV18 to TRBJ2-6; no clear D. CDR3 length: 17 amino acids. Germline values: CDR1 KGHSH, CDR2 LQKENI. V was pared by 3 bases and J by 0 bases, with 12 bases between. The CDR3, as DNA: TGTGCCAGCTCACCCCTGTTGACACGCTCTGGGGCCAACGTCCTGACTTTC. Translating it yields CASSPLLTRSGANVLTF.

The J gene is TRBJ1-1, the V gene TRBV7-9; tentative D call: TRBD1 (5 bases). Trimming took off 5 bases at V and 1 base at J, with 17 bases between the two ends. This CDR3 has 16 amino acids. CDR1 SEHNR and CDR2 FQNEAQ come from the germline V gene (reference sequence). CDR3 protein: CASSTESGEANTEAFF. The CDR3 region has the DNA TGTGCCAGCAGCACAGAGTCGGGGGAGGCGAACACTGAAGCTTTCTTT.

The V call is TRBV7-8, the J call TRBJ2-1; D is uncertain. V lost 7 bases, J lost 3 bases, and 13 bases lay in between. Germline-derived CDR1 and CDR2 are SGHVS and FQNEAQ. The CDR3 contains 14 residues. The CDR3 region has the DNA TGTGCCAGCACCGAGACTGGAATCTACAATGAGCAGTTCTTC. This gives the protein CASTETGIYNEQFF.

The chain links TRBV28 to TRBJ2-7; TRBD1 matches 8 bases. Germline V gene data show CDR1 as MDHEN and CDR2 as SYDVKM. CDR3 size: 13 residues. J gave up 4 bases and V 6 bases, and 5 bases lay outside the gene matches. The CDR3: CASRVTGGYEQYF. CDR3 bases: TGTGCCAGCAGAGTAACAGGGGGTTACGAGCAGTACTTC.

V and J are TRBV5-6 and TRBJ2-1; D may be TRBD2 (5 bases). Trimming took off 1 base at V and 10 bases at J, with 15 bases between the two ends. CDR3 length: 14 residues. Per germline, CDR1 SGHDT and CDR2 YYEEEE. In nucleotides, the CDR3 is TGTGCCAGCAGCTTGCTTACGCGGGCGAGGGAGCAGTTCTTC. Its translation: CASSLLTRAREQFF.

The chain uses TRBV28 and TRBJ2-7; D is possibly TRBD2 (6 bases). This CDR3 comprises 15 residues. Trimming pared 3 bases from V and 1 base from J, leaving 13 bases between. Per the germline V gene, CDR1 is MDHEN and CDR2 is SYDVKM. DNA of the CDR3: TGTGCCAGCAGTTTTTTCGGGAGCGGGTCCTACGAGCAGTACTTC. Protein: CASSFFGSGSYEQYF.

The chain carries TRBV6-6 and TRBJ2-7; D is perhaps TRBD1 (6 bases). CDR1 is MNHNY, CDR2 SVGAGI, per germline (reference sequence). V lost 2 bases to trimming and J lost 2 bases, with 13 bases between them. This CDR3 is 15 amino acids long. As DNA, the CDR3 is TGTGCCAGCAGTTACCGGGGAGAGGGGGCCTACGAGCAGTACTTC. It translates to CASSYRGEGAYEQYF.

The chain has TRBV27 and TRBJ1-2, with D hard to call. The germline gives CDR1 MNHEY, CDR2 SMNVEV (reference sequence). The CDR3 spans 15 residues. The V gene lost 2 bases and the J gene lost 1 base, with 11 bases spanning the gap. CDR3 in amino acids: CASSLTERLNYGYTF. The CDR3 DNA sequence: TGTGCCAGCAGTTTAACGGAGCGACTTAACTATGGCTACACCTTC.

CDR3 DNA: TGTGCCAGCAGTTTATCCGACTTGGGGGGGAGCAATCAGCCCCAGCATTTT. Translated: CASSLSDLGGSNQPQHF. The chain recombines TRBV28 with TRBJ1-5; TRBD1 might be the D (5 bases). Trimming shortened V by 1 base and J by 1 base, and 14 bases separated the two germline ends. CDR3 length: 17 residues. CDR1 is MDHEN, CDR2 SYDVKM, per germline. The variable domain in full, completed from reference TRBV28 and TRBJ1-5, reads DVKVTQSSRYLVKRTGEKVFLECVQDMDHENMFWYRQDPGLGLRLIYFSYDVKMKEKGDIPEGYSVSREKKERFSLILESASTNQTSMYLCASSLSDLGGSNQPQHFGDGTRLSIL.

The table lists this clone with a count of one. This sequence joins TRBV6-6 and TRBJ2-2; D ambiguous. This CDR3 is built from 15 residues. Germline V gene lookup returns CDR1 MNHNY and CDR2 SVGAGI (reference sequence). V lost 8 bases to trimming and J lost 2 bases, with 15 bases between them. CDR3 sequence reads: CASRVLAYNTGELFF. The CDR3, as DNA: TGTGCCAGCCGGGTCCTCGCCTACAACACCGGGGAGCTGTTTTTT.

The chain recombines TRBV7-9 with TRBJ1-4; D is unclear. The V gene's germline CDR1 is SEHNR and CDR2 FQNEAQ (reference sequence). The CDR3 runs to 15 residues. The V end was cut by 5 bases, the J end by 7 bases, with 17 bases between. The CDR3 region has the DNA TGTGCCAGCAGCGACCCGGGCCAGGAGGGTGAAAAACTGTTTTTT. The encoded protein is CASSDPGQEGEKLFF. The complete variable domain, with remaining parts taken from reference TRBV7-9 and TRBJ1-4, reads DTGVSQNPRHKITKRGQNVTFRCDPISEHNRLYWYRQTLGQGPEFLTYFQNEAQLEKSRLLSDRFSAERPKGSFSTLEIQRTEQGDSAMYLCASSDPGQEGEKLFFGSGTQLSVL.

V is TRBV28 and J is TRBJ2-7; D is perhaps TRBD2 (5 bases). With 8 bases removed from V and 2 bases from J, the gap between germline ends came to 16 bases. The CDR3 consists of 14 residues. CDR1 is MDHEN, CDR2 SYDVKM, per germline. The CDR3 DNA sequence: TGTGCCAGCTCGCTACCCGGGGTCCCCTACGAGCAGTACTTC. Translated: CASSLPGVPYEQYF.

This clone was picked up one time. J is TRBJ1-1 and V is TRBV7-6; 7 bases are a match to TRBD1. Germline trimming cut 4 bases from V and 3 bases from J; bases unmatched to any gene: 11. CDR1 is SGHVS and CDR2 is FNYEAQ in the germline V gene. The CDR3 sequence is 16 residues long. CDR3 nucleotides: TGTGCCAGCAGCTCCGGTACCGGGACAGCCGACACTGAAGCTTTCTTT. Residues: CASSSGTGTADTEAFF. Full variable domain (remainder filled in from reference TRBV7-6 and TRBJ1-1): GAGVSQSPRYKVTKRGQDVALRCDPISGHVSLYWYRQALGQGPEFLTYFNYEAQQDKSGLPNDRFSAERPEGSISTLTIQRTEQRDSAMYRCASSSGTGTADTEAFFGQGTRLTVV.